This T cell receptor beta chain was sequenced for a study of blood T cell repertoires in COVID-19. Turning to the study itself: The samples span acute and convalescent COVID-19 from the United States, Italy and Spain. Nucleic acid was either cDNA or gDNA, and it came from T cells, B-cell-depleted T cells, or PBMCs.

The authors' processing: Reference gene primer amplification in the assay estimated nucleated cell counts. Assay: immunoSEQ multiplex PCR; the TCRdb copy retains only in-frame clones and omits some. V and J calls and clone size are those listed in that table; D and trimming were worked out from the DNA. This table has 150,000 to 200,000 clones, 80% to 85% appearing once. This clone was detected only a few times. Unmatched junction bases numbered 6, after V lost 1 base and J lost 4 bases. The CDR3 sequence is 15 residues long. From germline, CDR1 is SGHVS and CDR2 FNYEAQ. This TCR was recovered from a man aged 65 to 85 with active or convalescent COVID-19. Material for sequencing was peripheral blood. V gene TRBV7-6 combines with J gene TRBJ2-5, with TRBD1 identical over 7 bases. CDR3 sequence reads: CASSLDRGGGETQYF. CDR3 bases: TGTGCCAGCAGCTTAGACAGGGGTGGGGGAGAGACCCAGTACTTC.